The T cell receptor (beta chain) described here comes from a study of blood T cell repertoires in COVID-19. Across the whole study: Material from acute and convalescent COVID-19 was sourced from the United States, Italy and Spain. T cells, B-cell-depleted T cells, or PBMCs supplied cDNA or gDNA.

Source study methods: Amplification with reference gene primers provided the estimates of nucleated cell counts. Produced via immunoSEQ multiplex PCR; TCRdb's table is partial and in-frame only. The DNA was the basis for D and trimming; V, J and clone size are from that table. Counted here are about 190,000 clones, roughly 89% occurring once; the ten biggest clones make up about 1%. The V gene's germline CDR1 is MNHEY and CDR2 SMNVEV (reference sequence). The V gene end was trimmed by 1 base and the J gene end by 2 bases; junction bases not matched to a gene: 6. The CDR3 loop spans 16 amino acids. This TCR came from a woman under 30 who had recovered from COVID-19. Input material: peripheral blood. V and J are TRBV27 and TRBJ2-3; TRBD1 agrees at 7 bases. CDR3 in amino acids: CASSLWAGGNTDTQYF. CDR3 DNA sequence: TGTGCCAGCAGTTTATGGGCAGGGGGAAACACAGATACGCAGTATTTT.